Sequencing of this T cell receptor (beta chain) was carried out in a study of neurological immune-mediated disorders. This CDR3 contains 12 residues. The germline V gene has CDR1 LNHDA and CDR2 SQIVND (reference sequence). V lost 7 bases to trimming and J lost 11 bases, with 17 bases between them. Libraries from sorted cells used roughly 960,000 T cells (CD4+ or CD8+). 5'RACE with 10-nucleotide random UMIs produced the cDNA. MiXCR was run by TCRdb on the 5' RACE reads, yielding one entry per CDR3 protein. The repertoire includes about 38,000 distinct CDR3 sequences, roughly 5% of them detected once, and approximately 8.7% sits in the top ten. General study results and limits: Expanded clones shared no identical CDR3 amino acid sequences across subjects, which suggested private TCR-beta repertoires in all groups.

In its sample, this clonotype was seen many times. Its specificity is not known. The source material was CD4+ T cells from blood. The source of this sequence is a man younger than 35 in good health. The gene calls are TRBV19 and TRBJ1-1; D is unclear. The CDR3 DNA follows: TGTGCCAGTACCGAGTATAGGAGCAAGGCTTTCTTT. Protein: CASTEYRSKAFF.